The 8 T cell receptor delta chains below come from one sample, sequenced in a study of γδ T cells in repeated Plasmodium falciparum infection. TCRdb reapplied CATT to the multiplex PCR reads. Of about 48,000 delta-chain clones in the sample, about 1.5% were seen once. Bulk repertoires came from Vgamma9/Vdelta2+ or Vdelta2-negative gammadelta T cells flow-sorted from PBMC. The sequenced sample was gamma-delta T cells from blood. The receptors originated from a pool of human donors (malaria-infected and uninfected, not separated).

The table lists this clone with a few counts. The TCRdb protein, from a much larger clone, departs from this DNA's translation at residue 8, likely by read error; the protein shown derives from the DNA. The chain combines TRDV3 with TRDJ1; 8 positions match TRDD3. The V gene's germline CDR1 is TVYSNPD and CDR2 GDNSRS (reference sequence). The CDR3 runs to 17 residues. After removal of 3 bases from V and 0 bases from J, the junction contained 15 bases not matched to a gene. CDR3 sequence reads: CAFHPSPAGGNTDKLIF. As DNA, the CDR3 is TGTGCCTTCCACCCTTCCCCTGCTGGGGGAAACACCGATAAACTCATCTTT. Filled out from reference TRDV3 and TRDJ1, the complete variable domain reads CDKVTQSSPDQTVASGSEVVLLCTYDTVYSNPDLFWYRIRPDYSFQFVFYGDNSRSEGADFTQGRFSVKHILTQKAFHLVISPVRTEDSATYYCAFHPSPAGGNTDKLIFGKGTRVTVEP.

The chain has TRDV2 and TRDJ1, with D possibly matching TRDD3 (9 bases). As TCRdb names no J gene, one was assigned here on the basis of a DNA match to germline. V lost 9 bases and J lost 2, with 30 bases in between. The CDR3 consists of 18 residues. The V gene's germline CDR1 is GEAIGNYY and CDR2 EKD. The DNA for the CDR3 is TGTGCCGTGACACGCCCCCTTCCTAGGTGGGGGATAACCGATAAACTCATCTTT. The encoded protein is CAVTRPLPRWGITDKLIF.

Concerning this clone itself: This likely reflects a read error, since a far larger clone is one base away. The identical CDR3 is also encoded by other nucleotide sequences in the sample. The V gene is listed as TRDV1; no J gene was called; whether TRDD3, the table's D call, matches the DNA was not checked. Per germline, CDR1 TSWWSYY and CDR2 QGS. This CDR3 region has 19 residues. The CDR3 region is CALGELAFPYGPYTDKLIF. The CDR3 DNA reads as TGTGCTCTTGGGGAACTCGCCTTCCCGTATGGTCCGTACACCGATAAGCTCATCTTT.

The table lists this clone with a few counts. V is TRDV1 and J is TRDJ1; TRDD3 matches 8 bases. No J segment appears in TCRdb, so it was assigned here by matching the sequence to germline. CDR3 size: 19 residues. The germline V gene has CDR1 TSWWSYY and CDR2 QGS. The trim removed 0 bases at V and 0 bases at J, leaving 12 bases unmatched. Here the CDR3 DNA reads TGTGCTCTTGGGGAACTAATCTGGGGGACTTGGAAAAACACCGATAAACTCATCTTT. It codes for CALGELIWGTWKNTDKLIF.

Turning to this clone: A far larger clone lies a single base away; this is likely a read error. Other DNA sequences in this sample translate to the same CDR3. The rearrangement uses TRDV1 and TRDJ1, with TRDD3 identical over 10 bases. TCRdb gives no J gene; it was assigned here by matching the DNA to germline. The CDR3 has 23 residues. After removal of 0 bases from V and 4 bases from J, the junction contained 26 bases not matched to a gene. The V gene's germline CDR1 is TSWWSYY and CDR2 QGS. Here the CDR3 DNA reads TGTGCTCTTGGGGAACTTGAGTACTGGGGGATTTATAAGGGTCCTCCTGGCGGCGATAAACTCATCTTT. It encodes CALGELEYWGIYKGPPGGDKLIF.

Worth noting for this clone: This DNA's translation and the protein TCRdb lists, from a much larger clone, do not match at residue 18, likely due to a read error; the protein shown is translated from the DNA. J gene calling gave no result, while the V gene is TRDV1; the DNA was not compared with TRDD3, the D call given in the table. Germline V gene data show CDR1 as TSWWSYY and CDR2 as QGS. The CDR3 spans 19 residues. In DNA form, the CDR3 reads TGTGCTCTTGGGGAAGATATCTCCGGGATTCCCCCGTACACCGATAAACTCACCTTT. Residues: CALGEDISGIPPYTDKLTF.

This clone was counted at least ten times. TCRdb shows a much larger clone's protein in place of this DNA's translation, and the two differ at residue 4, likely through a read error; the protein shown is translated from the DNA. The chain recombines TRDV1 with TRDJ1; 8 bases agree with TRDD3. CDR1 and CDR2 from the germline V gene are TSWWSYY and QGS. CDR3 length equals 19 residues. The CDR3 bases are TGTGCTCTTTGGGAACTAGTACCTACGGGGGATAAATTAATACGTAAACTCATCTTT. It specifies CALWELVPTGDKLIRKLIF.

Turning to this clone: The TCRdb record carries a much larger clone's protein, which differs from this DNA's translation at residue 11; a read error is the likely cause, and the protein listed here is the DNA translation. This chain joins TRDV1 and TRDJ1; D is possibly TRDD2 or TRDD3 (5 bases each). The J gene comes from matching the DNA to germline here; TCRdb lacks it. The V gene lost 1 base and the J gene lost 2 bases, with 29 bases spanning the gap. Germline V gives CDR1 TSWWSYY, CDR2 QGS. This CDR3 has 21 residues. In nucleotides, the CDR3 is TGTGCTCTTGGGGAACATATGGCGGCCTACTGTGGGGCCCGGTGGACCGATAAACTCATCTTT. This sequence encodes CALGEHMAAYCGARWTDKLIF.